The 5 T cell receptor beta chains below come from one sample, sequenced in a study of cytomegalovirus exposure and HLA in healthy donors. 13 Jbeta primers and 60 Vbeta primers were used for the PCR. Assay: immunoSEQ multiplex PCR; the TCRdb copy retains only in-frame clones and omits some. The data contain 160,000 or so clones, 84% of them singletons. The sequenced sample was PBMCs. These TCRs come from a man younger than 35 in good health and CMV-seronegative.

The V and J genes are TRBV14 and TRBJ2-7; maybe TRBD1 (5 bases). CDR1 and CDR2 from the germline V gene are SGHDN and FVKESK. V was cut by 4 bases and J by 9 bases, with 22 bases left in between. The CDR3 has 15 amino acids. CDR3: CASSPRVAALGRQYF. The CDR3 DNA reads as TGTGCCAGCAGCCCCAGGGTGGCGGCCCTCGGGCGGCAGTACTTC. The full variable domain, its missing parts supplied by reference TRBV14 and TRBJ2-7, is EAGVTQFPSHSVIEKGQTVTLRCDPISGHDNLYWYRRVMGKEIKFLLHFVKESKQDESGMPNNRFLAERTGGTYSTLKVQPAELEDSGVYFCASSPRVAALGRQYFGPGTRLTVT.

This chain joins TRBV6-5 and TRBJ1-5, with D perhaps matching TRBD1 (5 bases). Trimming pared 8 bases from V and 6 bases from J, leaving 14 bases between. Germline CDR1 MNHEY, CDR2 SVGAGI. The CDR3 runs 13 residues. In DNA, the CDR3 is TGTGCCAGCGCGGACACCCGCCTTCAGCCCCAGCATTTT. Amino acids: CASADTRLQPQHF.

The rearrangement links TRBV9 to TRBJ2-2; TRBD1 agrees at 7 bases. The CDR3 spans 16 residues. The germline CDR1 and CDR2 sequences are SGDLS and YYNGEE. J gave up 2 bases and V 0 bases, and 4 bases lay outside the gene matches. As DNA, the CDR3 is TGTGCCAGCAGCGTAGACCCAGGGGGAAACACCGGGGAGCTGTTTTTT. This gives the protein CASSVDPGGNTGELFF.

Only one count was recorded for this clone. The V call is TRBV30, the J call TRBJ1-1; D is perhaps TRBD1 (6 bases). This CDR3 has 18 amino acids. Trimming removed 3 bases at V and 5 bases at J, with 28 bases between. Germline V gene sequence: CDR1 GTSNPN, CDR2 SVGIG (reference sequence). In DNA, the CDR3 is TGTGCCTGGAGCCCTCCGACAGGATACTTACCTTGGGTGACTGAAGCTTTCTTT. This translates into CAWSPPTGYLPWVTEAFF.

This clone has a count of ten or more. V usage is TRBV18 and J usage is TRBJ2-7; D might be TRBD2 (6 bases). The CDR3 has 14 amino acids. CDR1 and CDR2 from the germline V gene are KGHSH and LQKENI. V lost 0 bases and J lost 0, with 6 bases in between. CDR3 DNA sequence: TGTGCCAGCTCACCACCGGACTACTCCTACGAGCAGTACTTC. Amino acids: CASSPPDYSYEQYF.